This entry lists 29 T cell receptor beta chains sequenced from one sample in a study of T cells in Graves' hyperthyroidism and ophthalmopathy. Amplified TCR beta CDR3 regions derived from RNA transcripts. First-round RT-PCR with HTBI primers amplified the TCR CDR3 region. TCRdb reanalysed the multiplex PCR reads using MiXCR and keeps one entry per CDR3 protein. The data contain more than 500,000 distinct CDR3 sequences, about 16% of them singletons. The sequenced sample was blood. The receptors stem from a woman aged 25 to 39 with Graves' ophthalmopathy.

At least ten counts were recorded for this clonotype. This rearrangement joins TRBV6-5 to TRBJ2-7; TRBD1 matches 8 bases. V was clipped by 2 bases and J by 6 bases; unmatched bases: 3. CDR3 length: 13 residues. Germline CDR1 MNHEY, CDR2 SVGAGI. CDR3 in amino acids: CASSYRGTGEQYF. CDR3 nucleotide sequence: TGTGCCAGCAGTTACCGCGGGACAGGCGAGCAGTACTTC.

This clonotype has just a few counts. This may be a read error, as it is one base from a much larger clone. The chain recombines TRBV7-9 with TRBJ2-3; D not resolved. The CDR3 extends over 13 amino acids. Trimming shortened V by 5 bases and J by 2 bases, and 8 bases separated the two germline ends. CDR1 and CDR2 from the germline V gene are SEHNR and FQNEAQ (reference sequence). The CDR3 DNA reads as TGTGCCAGCAGCCCTACGATCACAGATACGCAGTATTTT. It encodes CASSPTITDTQYF.

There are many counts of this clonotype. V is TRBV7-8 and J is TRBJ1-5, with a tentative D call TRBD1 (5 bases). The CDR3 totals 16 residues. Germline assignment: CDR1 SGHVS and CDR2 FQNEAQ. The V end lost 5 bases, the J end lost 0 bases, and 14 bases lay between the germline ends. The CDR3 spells CASSPTAGNSNQPQHF. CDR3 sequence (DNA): TGTGCCAGCAGCCCGACTGCAGGGAATAGCAATCAGCCCCAGCATTTT.

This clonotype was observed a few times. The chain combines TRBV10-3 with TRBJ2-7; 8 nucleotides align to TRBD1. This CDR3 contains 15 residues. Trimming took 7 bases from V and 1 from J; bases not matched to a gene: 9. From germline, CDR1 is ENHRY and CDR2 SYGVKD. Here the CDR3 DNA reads TGTGCCATCAAGTCCCAGGGGGCTGGATCCTACGAGCAGTACTTC. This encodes CAIKSQGAGSYEQYF.

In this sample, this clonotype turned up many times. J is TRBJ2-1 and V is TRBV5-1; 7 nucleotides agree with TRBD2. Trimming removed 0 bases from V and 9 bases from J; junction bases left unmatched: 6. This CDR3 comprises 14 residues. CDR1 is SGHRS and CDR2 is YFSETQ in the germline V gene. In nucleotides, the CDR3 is TGCGCCAGCAGCTTGGTTGCGGGAGATCGTGAGCAGTTCTTC. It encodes CASSLVAGDREQFF.

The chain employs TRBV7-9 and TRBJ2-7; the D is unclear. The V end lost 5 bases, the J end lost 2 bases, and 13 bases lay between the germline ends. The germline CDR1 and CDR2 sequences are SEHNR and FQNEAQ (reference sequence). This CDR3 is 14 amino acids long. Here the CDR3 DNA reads TGTGCCAGCAGCCCCCAGGCAGGTGCCTACGAGCAGTACTTC. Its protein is CASSPQAGAYEQYF.

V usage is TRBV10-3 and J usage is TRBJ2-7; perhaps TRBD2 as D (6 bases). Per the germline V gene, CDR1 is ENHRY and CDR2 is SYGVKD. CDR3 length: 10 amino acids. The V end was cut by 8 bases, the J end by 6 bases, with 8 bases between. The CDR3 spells CAIGTFEQYF. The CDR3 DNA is TGTGCCATCGGGACTTTCGAGCAGTACTTC.

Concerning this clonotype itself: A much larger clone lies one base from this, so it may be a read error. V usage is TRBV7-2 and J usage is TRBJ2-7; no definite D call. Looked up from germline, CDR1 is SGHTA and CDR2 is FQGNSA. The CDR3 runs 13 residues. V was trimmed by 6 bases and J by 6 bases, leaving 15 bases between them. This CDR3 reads CASRPISKAEQYF. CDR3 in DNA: TGTGCCAGCAGACCCATATCGAAGGCCGAGCAGTACTTC.

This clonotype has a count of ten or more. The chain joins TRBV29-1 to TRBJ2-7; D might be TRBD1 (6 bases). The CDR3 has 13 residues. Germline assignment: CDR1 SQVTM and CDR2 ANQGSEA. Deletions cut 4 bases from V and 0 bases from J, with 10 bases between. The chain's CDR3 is CSVATGSSYEQYF. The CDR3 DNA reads TGCAGCGTTGCCACAGGGAGCTCCTACGAGCAGTACTTC.

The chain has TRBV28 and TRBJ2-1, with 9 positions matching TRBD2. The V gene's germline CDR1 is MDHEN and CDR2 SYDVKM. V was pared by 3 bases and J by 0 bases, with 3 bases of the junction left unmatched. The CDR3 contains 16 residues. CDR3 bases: TGTGCCAGCAGTTTCCTAGCGGGAAGCTCCTACAATGAGCAGTTCTTC. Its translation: CASSFLAGSSYNEQFF.

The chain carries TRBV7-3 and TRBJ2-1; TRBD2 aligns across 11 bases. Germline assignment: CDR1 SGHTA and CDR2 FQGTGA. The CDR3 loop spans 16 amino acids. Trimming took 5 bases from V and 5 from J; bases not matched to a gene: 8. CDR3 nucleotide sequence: TGTGCCAGCAGCGCGCCTGGACTAGCGGGCGACAATGAGCAGTTCTTC. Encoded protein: CASSAPGLAGDNEQFF.

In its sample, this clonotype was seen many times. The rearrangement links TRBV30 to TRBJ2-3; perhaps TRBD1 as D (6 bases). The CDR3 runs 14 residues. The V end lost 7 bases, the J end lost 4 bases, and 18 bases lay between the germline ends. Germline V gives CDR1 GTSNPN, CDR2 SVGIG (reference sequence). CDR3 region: CAFGTSGPSDTQYF. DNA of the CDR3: TGTGCCTTTGGGACATCTGGCCCCTCAGATACGCAGTATTTT.

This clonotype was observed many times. DNA of the CDR3: TGTGCCAGCAGGCGGACTAGCGGGAGCACAGATACGCAGTATTTT. It is translated as CASRRTSGSTDTQYF. The gene calls are TRBV7-3 and TRBJ2-3, with TRBD2 matching 11 bases. Germline V lookup: CDR1 SGHTA, CDR2 FQGTGA. CDR3 length: 15 residues. J lost 0 bases, V lost 6 bases, and 2 bases had no gene match.

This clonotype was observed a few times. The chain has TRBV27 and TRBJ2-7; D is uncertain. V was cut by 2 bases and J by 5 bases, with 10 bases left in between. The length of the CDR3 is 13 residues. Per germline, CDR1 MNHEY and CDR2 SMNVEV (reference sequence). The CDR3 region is CASSLGYVNEQYF. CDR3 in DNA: TGTGCCAGCAGTTTAGGGTACGTCAACGAGCAGTACTTC.

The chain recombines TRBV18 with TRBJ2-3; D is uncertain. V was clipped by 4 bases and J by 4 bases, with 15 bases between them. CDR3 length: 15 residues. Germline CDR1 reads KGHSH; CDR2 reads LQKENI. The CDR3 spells CASSRWPDISDTQYF. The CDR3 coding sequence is TGTGCCAGCTCACGGTGGCCCGACATATCAGATACGCAGTATTTT.

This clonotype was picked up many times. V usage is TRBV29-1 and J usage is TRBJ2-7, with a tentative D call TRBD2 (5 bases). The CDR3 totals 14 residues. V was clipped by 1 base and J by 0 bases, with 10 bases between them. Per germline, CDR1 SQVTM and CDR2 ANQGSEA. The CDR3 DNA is TGCAGCGTTGAAGGAGAGGGTGTCTCCTACGAGCAGTACTTC. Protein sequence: CSVEGEGVSYEQYF.

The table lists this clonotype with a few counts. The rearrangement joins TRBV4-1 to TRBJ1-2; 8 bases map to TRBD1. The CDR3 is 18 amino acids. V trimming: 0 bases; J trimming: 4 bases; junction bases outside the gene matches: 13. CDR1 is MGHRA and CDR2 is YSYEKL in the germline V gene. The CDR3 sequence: CASSQEWSPGQVVYGYTF. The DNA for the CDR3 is TGCGCCAGCAGCCAAGAGTGGTCCCCGGGACAGGTCGTCTATGGCTACACCTTC.

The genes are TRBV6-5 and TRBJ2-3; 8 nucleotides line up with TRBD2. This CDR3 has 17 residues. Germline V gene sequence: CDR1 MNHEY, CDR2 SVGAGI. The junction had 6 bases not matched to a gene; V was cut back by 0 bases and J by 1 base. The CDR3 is CASSYSAGGTGTDTQYF. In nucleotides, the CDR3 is TGTGCCAGCAGTTACTCGGCGGGAGGAACGGGCACAGATACGCAGTATTTT.

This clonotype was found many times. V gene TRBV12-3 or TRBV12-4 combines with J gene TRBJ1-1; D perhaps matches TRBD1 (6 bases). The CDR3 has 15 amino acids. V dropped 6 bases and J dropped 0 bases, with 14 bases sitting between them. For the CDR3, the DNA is TGTGCCAGCAGGACTACAGGGTACGTGAACACTGAAGCTTTCTTT. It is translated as CASRTTGYVNTEAFF.

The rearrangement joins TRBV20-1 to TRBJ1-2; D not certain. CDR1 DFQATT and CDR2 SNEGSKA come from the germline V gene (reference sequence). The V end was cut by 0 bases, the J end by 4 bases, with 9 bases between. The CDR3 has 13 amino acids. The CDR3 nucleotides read TGCAGTGCTAGAGACCCGAAGGGCTATGGCTACACCTTC. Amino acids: CSARDPKGYGYTF.

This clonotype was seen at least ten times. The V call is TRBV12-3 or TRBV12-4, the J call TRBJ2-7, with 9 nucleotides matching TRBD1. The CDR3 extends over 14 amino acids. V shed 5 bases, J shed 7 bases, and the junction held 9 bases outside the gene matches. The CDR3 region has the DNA TGTGCCAGCAGTACCGGGACAGGGTCAAGTGAGCAGTACTTC. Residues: CASSTGTGSSEQYF.

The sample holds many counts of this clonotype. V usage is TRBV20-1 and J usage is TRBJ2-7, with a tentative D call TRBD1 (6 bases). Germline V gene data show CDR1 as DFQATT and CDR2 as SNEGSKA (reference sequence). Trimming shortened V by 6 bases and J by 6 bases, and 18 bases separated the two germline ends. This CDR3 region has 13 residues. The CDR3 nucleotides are TGCAGTGCCCTACAGGGTCTGGTACGCGAGCAGTACTTC. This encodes CSALQGLVREQYF.

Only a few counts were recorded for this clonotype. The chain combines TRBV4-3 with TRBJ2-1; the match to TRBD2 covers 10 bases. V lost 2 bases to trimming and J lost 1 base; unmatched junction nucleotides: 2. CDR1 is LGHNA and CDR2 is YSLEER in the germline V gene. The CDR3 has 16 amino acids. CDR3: CASSQLGLASYNEQFF. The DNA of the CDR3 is TGCGCCAGCAGCCAACTGGGACTAGCGTCCTACAATGAGCAGTTCTTC.

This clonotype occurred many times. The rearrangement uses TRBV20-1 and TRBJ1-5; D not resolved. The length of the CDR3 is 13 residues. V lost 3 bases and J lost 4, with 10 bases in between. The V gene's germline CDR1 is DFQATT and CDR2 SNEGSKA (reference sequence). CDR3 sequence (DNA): TGCAGTGCTAGCTACATTTCTAATCAGCCCCAGCATTTT. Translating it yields CSASYISNQPQHF.

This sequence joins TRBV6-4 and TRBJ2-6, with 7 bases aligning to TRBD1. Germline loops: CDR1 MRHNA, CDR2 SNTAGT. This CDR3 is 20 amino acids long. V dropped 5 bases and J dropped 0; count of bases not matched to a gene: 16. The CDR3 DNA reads TGTGCCAGCAGTCCTACGGCCCCCGGACAGGCGATCTCTGGGGCCAACGTCCTGACTTTC. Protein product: CASSPTAPGQAISGANVLTF.

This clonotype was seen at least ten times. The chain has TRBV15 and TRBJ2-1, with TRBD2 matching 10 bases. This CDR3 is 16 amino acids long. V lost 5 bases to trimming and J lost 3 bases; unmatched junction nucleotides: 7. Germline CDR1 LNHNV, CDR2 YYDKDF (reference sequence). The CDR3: CATSQGLALNYNEQFF. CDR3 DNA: TGTGCCACCAGCCAGGGACTAGCGCTTAACTACAATGAGCAGTTCTTC.

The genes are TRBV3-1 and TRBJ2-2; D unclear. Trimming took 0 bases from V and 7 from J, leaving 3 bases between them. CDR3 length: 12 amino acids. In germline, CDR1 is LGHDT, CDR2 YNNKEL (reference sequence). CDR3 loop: CASSQELGELFF. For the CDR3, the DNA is TGTGCCAGCAGCCAAGAACTCGGGGAGCTGTTTTTT.

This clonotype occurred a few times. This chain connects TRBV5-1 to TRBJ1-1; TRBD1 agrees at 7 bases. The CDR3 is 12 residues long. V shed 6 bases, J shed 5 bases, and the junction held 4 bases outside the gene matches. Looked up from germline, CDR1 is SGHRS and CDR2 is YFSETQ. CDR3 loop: CASMGQPTEAFF. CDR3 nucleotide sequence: TGCGCCAGCATGGGACAGCCAACTGAAGCTTTCTTT.

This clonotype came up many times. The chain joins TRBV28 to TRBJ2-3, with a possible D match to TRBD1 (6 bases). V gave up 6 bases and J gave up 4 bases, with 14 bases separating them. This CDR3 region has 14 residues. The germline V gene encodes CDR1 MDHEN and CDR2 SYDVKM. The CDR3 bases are TGTGCCAGCAGCACCAGGGGAGCGTCAGATACGCAGTATTTT. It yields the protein CASSTRGASDTQYF.